Listed below are T cell receptor beta chains from one sample, sequenced in a study of regulatory T cells in long-lasting Graves disease. A single record per CDR3 protein comes from TCRdb applying MiXCR to the multiplex PCR reads. The data contain over 450,000 distinct CDR3 sequences, roughly 21% of them singletons. The sequencing used peripheral blood mononuclear cells (PBMCs), collected when the disease was refractory, from a patient treated with antithyroid drugs. The receptors stem from a female donor with Graves disease. Each CDR3 is given with its conserved first and last residue. The order of the fields is D gene, CDR3 length, J gene, V gene, clone size, CDR3 protein, CDR3 DNA. D genes are given only for firm matches. Only some rows state a clone size, as once, few, many or a class for expanded clones.

D: TRBD1
length: 14
J: TRBJ1-4
V: TRBV30
size: -
CDR3: CAWSYRGIDEKLFF
DNA: TGTGCCTGGAGTTACAGGGGGATAGATGAAAAACTGTTTTTT

D: -
length: 13
J: TRBJ1-4
V: TRBV28
size: many
CDR3: CASKSSTNEKLFF
DNA: TGTGCCAGCAAAAGTTCGACTAATGAAAAACTGTTTTTT

D: -
length: 14
J: TRBJ2-5
V: TRBV3-1
size: few
CDR3: CASSQDCAGETQYF
DNA: TGTGCCAGCAGCCAAGATTGCGCAGGGGAGACCCAGTACTTC

D: TRBD1
length: 15
J: TRBJ1-2
V: TRBV5-1
size: -
CDR3: CASSPYRGWIYGYTF
DNA: TGCGCCAGCAGCCCATACAGGGGGTGGATCTATGGCTACACCTTC

D: TRBD1
length: 15
J: TRBJ1-3
V: TRBV12-5
size: -
CDR3: CASGLGQGAGNTIYF
DNA: TGTGCTAGTGGTTTGGGACAGGGGGCTGGAAACACCATATATTTT

D: TRBD1
length: 12
J: TRBJ1-5
V: TRBV19
size: -
CDR3: CASRTGMQPQHF
DNA: TGTGCCAGTAGGACAGGGATGCAGCCCCAGCATTTT

D: -
length: 14
J: TRBJ2-2
V: TRBV11-1
size: many
CDR3: CASSSPGRTGELFF
DNA: TGTGCCAGCAGCTCGCCCGGTCGTACCGGGGAGCTGTTTTTT

D: -
length: 14
J: TRBJ1-5
V: TRBV6-2/TRBV6-3
size: many
CDR3: CASSYALHNQPQHF
DNA: TGTGCCAGCAGTTACGCGCTACACAATCAGCCCCAGCATTTT

D: TRBD1
length: 14
J: TRBJ1-2
V: TRBV3-1
size: few
CDR3: CASSQDLRPGGSAF
DNA: TGTGCCAGCAGCCAAGATTTAAGGCCAGGGGGAAGTGCCTTC

D: -
length: 17
J: TRBJ1-6
V: TRBV5-1
size: -
CDR3: CASSLDGWSSYNSPLHF
DNA: TGCGCCAGCAGCTTGGACGGGTGGAGCTCCTATAATTCACCCCTCCACTTT

D: TRBD1
length: 14
J: TRBJ2-7
V: TRBV20-1
size: few
CDR3: CSARVRQGFYEQYF
DNA: TGCAGTGCTAGAGTGAGACAGGGGTTCTACGAGCAGTACTTC

D: -
length: 15
J: TRBJ1-1
V: TRBV6-2/TRBV6-3
size: few
CDR3: CASSYQAPIPGGAFF
DNA: TGTGCCAGCAGTTACCAGGCCCCTATTCCCGGAGGGGCTTTCTTT

D: -
length: 17
J: TRBJ2-5
V: TRBV19
size: few
CDR3: CASSIGIPVEGEETQYF
DNA: TGTGCCAGTAGTATAGGCATTCCGGTGGAAGGGGAAGAGACCCAGTACTTC

D: -
length: 15
J: TRBJ1-6
V: TRBV20-1
size: few
CDR3: CSARGVNSYNSPLHF
DNA: TGCAGTGCTAGAGGCGTAAACTCCTATAATTCACCCCTCCACTTT

D: -
length: 13
J: TRBJ2-7
V: TRBV6-1
size: many
CDR3: CASTQAGIGEQYF
DNA: TGTGCCAGCACCCAAGCGGGTATCGGCGAGCAGTACTTC

D: TRBD1
length: 15
J: TRBJ2-7
V: TRBV12-3/TRBV12-4
size: -
CDR3: CASSSRDRNVYEQYF
DNA: TGTGCCAGCAGTTCCCGGGACAGGAATGTCTACGAGCAGTACTTC

D: -
length: 19
J: TRBJ1-4
V: TRBV4-1
size: -
CDR3: CASSQGVWRRTATNEKLFF
DNA: TGCGCCAGCAGCCAAGGTGTGTGGCGGAGAACTGCAACTAATGAAAAACTGTTTTTT

D: -
length: 14
J: TRBJ1-5
V: TRBV11-2
size: many
CDR3: CASSLPGFNQPQHF
DNA: TGTGCCAGCAGCTTGCCTGGGTTCAATCAGCCCCAGCATTTT

D: -
length: 13
J: TRBJ1-3
V: TRBV27
size: -
CDR3: CASSGRYGNTIYF
DNA: TGTGCCAGCAGTGGGCGGTACGGAAACACCATATATTTT

D: -
length: 14
J: TRBJ2-4
V: TRBV6-1
size: -
CDR3: CVSSPAVRGDIQYF
DNA: TGTGTCAGCAGTCCAGCGGTTCGAGGAGACATTCAGTACTTC

D: -
length: 16
J: TRBJ2-1
V: TRBV3-1
size: few
CDR3: CASSQQRASSYNEQFF
DNA: TGTGCCAGCAGCCAACAGCGGGCAAGCTCCTACAATGAGCAGTTCTTC

D: TRBD1
length: 14
J: TRBJ2-7
V: TRBV10-3
size: -
CDR3: CAVRGGDRGYEQYF
DNA: TGTGCCGTCCGAGGAGGGGACAGGGGTTACGAGCAGTACTTC

D: -
length: 15
J: TRBJ1-5
V: TRBV6-2/TRBV6-3
size: few
CDR3: CASSYTGFGNQPQHF
DNA: TGTGCCAGCAGTTACACAGGATTCGGCAATCAGCCCCAGCATTTT

D: -
length: 14
J: TRBJ1-6
V: TRBV2
size: many
CDR3: CASSEPGRGVPLHF
DNA: TGTGCCAGCAGTGAACCTGGAAGAGGGGTGCCCCTCCACTTT

D: TRBD1
length: 14
J: TRBJ2-2
V: TRBV5-1
size: many
CDR3: CASSQGVNTGELFF
DNA: TGCGCCAGCTCTCAGGGGGTGAACACCGGGGAGCTGTTTTTT

D: TRBD2
length: 17
J: TRBJ2-7
V: TRBV10-3
size: -
CDR3: CAISDSMGTSGNYEQYF
DNA: TGTGCCATCAGTGACTCCATGGGGACTAGCGGGAACTACGAGCAGTACTTC

D: -
length: 13
J: TRBJ2-3
V: TRBV28
size: -
CDR3: CASSFTTRDTQYF
DNA: TGTGCCAGCAGTTTCACTACCCGGGATACGCAGTATTTT

D: TRBD1
length: 18
J: TRBJ1-2
V: TRBV5-1
size: few
CDR3: CASSSPYPPGQEWRSYTF
DNA: TGCGCCAGCAGCTCGCCTTACCCTCCGGGACAGGAGTGGAGAAGCTACACCTTC

D: TRBD2
length: 15
J: TRBJ2-5
V: TRBV5-1
size: -
CDR3: CASSMTSGNQETQYF
DNA: TGCGCCAGCAGCATGACTAGCGGGAACCAAGAGACCCAGTACTTC